This is a list of T cell receptor beta chains from one sample in a study of neurological immune-mediated disorders. TCRdb reprocessed the 5' RACE reads with MiXCR, giving one entry per CDR3 protein. The sample holds tens of thousands of distinct CDR3 sequences; 3% to 4.5% are singletons and the top ten take less than 2%. Sequenced: PBMCs. The receptor set was obtained from a man under 40 with multiple sclerosis. CDR3s include the opening cysteine and the closing phenylalanine or tryptophan. The D gene is left open where the match is weak. Clone size is shown for a subset of rows, as once, few, many or a class of expanded clone.

j_gene	d_gene	v_gene	abundance	CDR3nt	CDR3aa
TRBJ2-5	TRBD2	TRBV12-3/TRBV12-4	many	TGTGCCAGCCGAGAGCGGGGCAACCAAGAGACCCAGTACTTC	CASRERGNQETQYF
TRBJ1-1	.	TRBV6-5	many	TGTGCCAGCAGTTACGCAGGGGATACTGAAGCTTTCTTT	CASSYAGDTEAFF
TRBJ2-7	.	TRBV30	many	TGTGCCTGGAGTGCGACCTACGAGCAGTACTTC	CAWSATYEQYF
TRBJ2-1	TRBD2	TRBV9	many	TGTGCCAGCAGCCCCAGGAGCGGGGGGGCCGGCGAGCAGTTCTTC	CASSPRSGGAGEQFF
TRBJ2-1	TRBD2	TRBV20-1	.	TGCAGTGCTAGCGAGCGGGGCGCCTACAATGAGCAGTTCTTC	CSASERGAYNEQFF
TRBJ2-5	.	TRBV12-3/TRBV12-4	many	TGTGCCAGCAGTTTGAAGGGGCCAGGGACCCAGTACTTC	CASSLKGPGTQYF
TRBJ2-3	.	TRBV20-1	many	TGCAGTGCTAGAGATAGGAAAGCGTCTACTAGCACAGATACGCAGTATTTT	CSARDRKASTSTDTQYF
TRBJ1-1	.	TRBV10-3	many	TGTGCCATCAGTCGACAGGCACCGAACACTGAAGCTTTCTTT	CAISRQAPNTEAFF
TRBJ1-5	TRBD1	TRBV5-1	many	TGCGCCAGCAGCCCCCAAACAGGGGATGGAAATCAGCCCCAGCATTTT	CASSPQTGDGNQPQHF
TRBJ1-1	.	TRBV20-1	many	TGCAGTGCTAGAGATCTTCGTTCAGGGTTGGAGGTCGTGAACACTGAAGCTTTCTTT	CSARDLRSGLEVVNTEAFF
TRBJ1-2	.	TRBV6-5	many	TGTGCCAGCAGTTACTCGACAGGAGAGGTTCGCTATGGCTACACCTTC	CASSYSTGEVRYGYTF
TRBJ2-7	TRBD1	TRBV4-2	many	TGTGCCAGCAGCCTAGACAGGGGATACGAGCAGTACTTC	CASSLDRGYEQYF
TRBJ1-1	.	TRBV7-2	many	TGTGCCACCCGGGGAGAGGGGCTAGGGACTGAAGCTTTCTTT	CATRGEGLGTEAFF
TRBJ1-4	.	TRBV20-1	many	TGCAGTGCTAGAGATCTTGAAAAACTGTTTTTT	CSARDLEKLFF
TRBJ2-7	TRBD1	TRBV9	many	TGTGCCAGCAGCCCCGGACAGGGGGCGGACTACGAGCAGTACTTC	CASSPGQGADYEQYF
TRBJ1-1	.	TRBV3-1	many	TGTGCCAGCAGCCAAGTGGGGGGGGAGGCTTTCTTT	CASSQVGGEAFF
TRBJ1-1	TRBD1	TRBV7-9	few	TGTGCCACCCGACAGGGGAACACTGAAGCTTTCTTT	CATRQGNTEAFF
TRBJ1-1	.	TRBV11-2	many	TGTGCCAGCAGCGCAAAGGCGGGGGCCCGAGCTTTCTTT	CASSAKAGARAFF
TRBJ2-1	.	TRBV28	many	TGTGCCAGCACCGCTCCCGACACAGTCAACAATGAGCAGTTCTTC	CASTAPDTVNNEQFF
TRBJ2-7	TRBD1	TRBV10-3	many	TGTGCCATTGGGACAGGGGTTGAGCAGTACTTC	CAIGTGVEQYF
TRBJ1-5	TRBD1	TRBV20-1	many	TGCAGTGCTAGGGTTGGGACAGCCAATCAGCCCCAGCATTTT	CSARVGTANQPQHF
TRBJ2-5	.	TRBV28	many	TGTGCCAGCAGTTGGGGGGTGGAGACCCAGTACTTC	CASSWGVETQYF
TRBJ2-7	.	TRBV5-1	many	TGCGCCAGCAGCACCCGGGACGGCTCCTACGAGCAGTACTTC	CASSTRDGSYEQYF
TRBJ1-6	.	TRBV20-1	many	TGCAGTGCTCAAGGGACGTATAATTCACCCCTCCACTTT	CSAQGTYNSPLHF
TRBJ2-7	.	TRBV6-2/TRBV6-3	many	TGTGCCAGCAGTTACTCGAGGGCAGGACCTACCTACGAGCAGTACTTC	CASSYSRAGPTYEQYF
TRBJ1-2	TRBD1	TRBV5-1	many	TGCGCCATCCAGACAGGGTCGGGCTATGGCTACACCTTC	CAIQTGSGYGYTF
TRBJ2-3	.	TRBV7-8	many	TGTGCCAGCAGCTTAGGCGACCCGGGCGGAGCTAGGGATACGCAGTATTTT	CASSLGDPGGARDTQYF
TRBJ2-7	.	TRBV20-1	.	TGCAGTGCCGTAGTGACTTCAAGAGAAGTCTACGAGCAGTACTTC	CSAVVTSREVYEQYF
TRBJ2-3	.	TRBV5-8	many	TGTGCCAGCAGCTTGTTTTTTGACTTACAACGCACAGATACGCAGTATTTT	CASSLFFDLQRTDTQYF
TRBJ2-5	TRBD2	TRBV5-1	many	TGCGCCAGCAGTGGGCAAACTAGCGACCAAGAGACCCAGTACTTC	CASSGQTSDQETQYF
TRBJ2-1	.	TRBV28	many	TGTGCCAGCGTTCGCGGGGGAGGGGGCAATGAGCAGTTCTTC	CASVRGGGGNEQFF
TRBJ2-7	.	TRBV29-1	many	TGCAGCGTTGAATGGTCCGTGGCAGGTTCCTACGAGCAGTACTTC	CSVEWSVAGSYEQYF
TRBJ2-7	.	TRBV20-1	many	TGCAGTGCTAGCCGTAGCCTCTACGAGCAGTACTTC	CSASRSLYEQYF
TRBJ2-5	.	TRBV28	many	TGTGCCAGCAGTTTTTTGGGGGAGACCCAGTACTTC	CASSFLGETQYF
TRBJ2-3	.	TRBV20-1	many	TGCAGTGCTCCAGGGGGGGATACGCAGTATTTT	CSAPGGDTQYF
TRBJ1-1	.	TRBV20-1	many	TGCAGTGCTAGAACCAGATCGAACACTGAAGCTTTCTTT	CSARTRSNTEAFF
TRBJ1-1	.	TRBV3-1	many	TGTGCCAGCAGCCAAACCCGGGCGCCCACTGAAGCTTTCTTT	CASSQTRAPTEAFF
TRBJ1-3	.	TRBV29-1	many	TGCAGCGCAGAAGGACAGAGCACCTCTGGAAACACCATATATTTT	CSAEGQSTSGNTIYF
TRBJ2-1	.	TRBV12-3/TRBV12-4	many	TGTGCCAGCAGTTTGACCAATGAGCAGTTCTTC	CASSLTNEQFF
TRBJ1-1	.	TRBV5-1	many	TGCGCCAGCAGGGAGGACAGCATTGAAGCTTTCTTT	CASREDSIEAFF
TRBJ1-6	.	TRBV28	many	TGTGCCAGCGGAGGGGGAGCCGGCCTCCACTTT	CASGGGAGLHF
TRBJ2-2	.	TRBV3-1	many	TGTGCCAGCAGCCAAGAAGTCGGGGACGCCGGGGAGCTGTTTTTT	CASSQEVGDAGELFF
TRBJ1-2	TRBD1	TRBV5-6	many	TGTGCCAGCAGCCAACGGGACAGGGGAGGAGGCTACACCTTC	CASSQRDRGGGYTF